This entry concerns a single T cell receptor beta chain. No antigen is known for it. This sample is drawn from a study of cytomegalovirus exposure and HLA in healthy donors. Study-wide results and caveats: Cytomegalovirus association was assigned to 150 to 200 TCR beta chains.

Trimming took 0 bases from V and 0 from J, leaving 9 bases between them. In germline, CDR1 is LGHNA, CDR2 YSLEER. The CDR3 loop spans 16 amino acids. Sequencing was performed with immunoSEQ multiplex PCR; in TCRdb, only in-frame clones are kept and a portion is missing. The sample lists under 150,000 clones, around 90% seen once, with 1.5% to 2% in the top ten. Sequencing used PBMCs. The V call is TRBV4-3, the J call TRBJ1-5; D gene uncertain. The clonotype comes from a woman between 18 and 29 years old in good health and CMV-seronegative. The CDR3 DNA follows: TGCGCCAGCAGCCAAGATGCGGGCAATAGCAATCAGCCCCAGCATTTT. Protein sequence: CASSQDAGNSNQPQHF.